The T cell receptor beta chain under discussion was sequenced for a study of T cells in Graves' hyperthyroidism and ophthalmopathy. As concerns this clonotype: A read error may account for a junction end that differs from germline.

The TCR beta CDR3 regions underwent amplification using RNA transcripts as the source. TCR CDR3 underwent first-round RT-PCR with the HTBI primer set. In TCRdb, the multiplex PCR reads were re-called with MiXCR into one record per CDR3 protein. This sample yields around 360,000 distinct CDR3 sequences, of which 13% to 15% are seen a single time; roughly a fifth belongs to the top ten. CDR3 size: 16 residues. CDR1 is KGHSH, CDR2 LQKENI, per germline. What was sequenced was blood. V is TRBV18 and J is TRBJ2-7; D may be TRBD2 (6 bases). The receptor's source is a woman aged 55-69 years with Graves' ophthalmopathy. This CDR3 is CGSSPPGGGVSYEQYF. In nucleotides, the CDR3 is TGTGGCAGCTCACCACCAGGCGGAGGGGTCTCCTACGAGCAGTACTTC.